The sequence of this T cell receptor beta chain was determined in a study of blood T cell repertoires in COVID-19. The CDR3 has 13 residues. CDR1 is SGHTA and CDR2 is FQGTGA in the germline V gene. Trimming removed 5 bases from V and 5 bases from J, with 12 bases in between. Profiled with immunoSEQ multiplex PCR; TCRdb holds only in-frame clones, not every one. The sample holds 70,000 to 75,000 clones, just over 85% seen once. Sequencing input: peripheral blood. The genes are TRBV7-3 and TRBJ1-1; perhaps TRBD1 as D (6 bases). This receptor was taken from a human donor in a cohort sampled during active COVID-19. The CDR3 protein is CASSPRQGTEAFF. The CDR3 region has the DNA TGTGCCAGCAGCCCGAGGCAGGGGACTGAAGCTTTCTTT.